One sample yielded the 22 T cell receptor beta chains listed below, sequenced in a study of T cell responses to AZD1222 COVID-19 vaccine. Produced via immunoSEQ multiplex PCR; TCRdb's table is partial and in-frame only. There are about 120,000 clones in the sample; roughly 85% occur only once, and over 8% lies in the top ten. Here the sequenced sample was peripheral blood, taken on day 0 of AZD1222 vaccination. Source of these receptors: an adult in good health.

The chain is built from TRBV19 and TRBJ1-2, with 9 bases matching TRBD1. The CDR3 contains 14 residues. After removal of 7 bases from V and 8 bases from J, the junction contained 11 bases not matched to a gene. Germline values: CDR1 LNHDA, CDR2 SQIVND (reference sequence). The CDR3: CASTTNRGRRGYTF. CDR3 in DNA: TGTGCCAGTACTACCAACAGGGGGCGCCGGGGCTACACCTTC. The whole variable domain, remainder taken from reference TRBV19 and TRBJ1-2, is DGGITQSPKYLFRKEGQNVTLSCEQNLNHDAMYWYRQDPGQGLRLIYYSQIVNDFQKGDIAEGYSVSREKKESFPLTVTSAQKNPTAFYLCASTTNRGRRGYTFGSGTRLTVV.

V is TRBV6-5 and J is TRBJ1-5; no reliable D call. V was cut by 8 bases and J by 1 base, with 12 bases left in between. CDR3 length: 14 residues. Germline assignment: CDR1 MNHEY and CDR2 SVGAGI. Written as DNA, the CDR3 is TGTGCCAGCTGGGGAGCCCAGAGCAATCAGCCCCAGCATTTT. Translation gives CASWGAQSNQPQHF.

The chain has TRBV9 and TRBJ2-7; 11 bases are shared with TRBD2. Germline V gene lookup returns CDR1 SGDLS and CDR2 YYNGEE. V was clipped by 3 bases and J by 3 bases; unmatched bases: 5. This CDR3 has 15 residues. The DNA for the CDR3 is TGTGCCAGCAGCGCAGGACTAGCGGGTTTCTACGAGCAGTACTTC. It specifies CASSAGLAGFYEQYF.

This clone was found a few times. V is TRBV9 and J is TRBJ2-5; D ambiguous. V lost 3 bases and J lost 5, with 8 bases in between. This CDR3 comprises 12 residues. The germline V gene encodes CDR1 SGDLS and CDR2 YYNGEE. CDR3 DNA: TGTGCCAGCAGCGGATCCAAGGAGACCCAGTACTTC. Its protein product is CASSGSKETQYF.

The rearrangement links TRBV20-1 to TRBJ1-1, with D possibly TRBD1 on 5 matching bases. The CDR3 extends over 13 amino acids. V dropped 3 bases and J dropped 4 bases, with 12 bases sitting between them. Germline V gives CDR1 DFQATT, CDR2 SNEGSKA (reference sequence). In DNA, the CDR3 is TGCAGTGCTAGTACGGGGGTTACCACTGAAGCTTTCTTT. Translating gives CSASTGVTTEAFF.

The rearrangement links TRBV5-1 to TRBJ1-1; TRBD1 matches at 7 bases. This CDR3 has 14 amino acids. V lost 4 bases to trimming and J lost 4 bases; unmatched junction nucleotides: 7. From germline, CDR1 is SGHRS and CDR2 YFSETQ. The CDR3 reads CASSTGTVLTEAFF. The DNA for the CDR3 is TGCGCCAGCAGCACTGGGACAGTCCTCACTGAAGCTTTCTTT.

The V and J genes are TRBV7-9 and TRBJ2-3; 7 nucleotides align to TRBD2. Germline V gene sequence: CDR1 SEHNR, CDR2 FQNEAQ (reference sequence). Trimming took 2 bases from V and 2 from J; bases not matched to a gene: 7. The CDR3 totals 16 residues. Written as DNA, the CDR3 is TGTGCCAGCAGCTTAAATTCGGGGGGACCCACAGATACGCAGTATTTT. Protein sequence: CASSLNSGGPTDTQYF.

This clone was counted a few times. The rearrangement uses TRBV4-1 and TRBJ1-3; D not resolved. The CDR3 extends over 15 amino acids. V was shortened by 0 bases and J by 2 bases, with 8 bases between the two germline ends. Germline values: CDR1 MGHRA, CDR2 YSYEKL. The CDR3 protein is CASSQELTTGNTIYF. CDR3 bases: TGCGCCAGCAGCCAAGAGTTGACAACTGGAAACACCATATATTTT.

This chain uses TRBV5-1 with TRBJ2-7; 9 bases fit TRBD2. CDR1 is SGHRS and CDR2 is YFSETQ in the germline V gene. This CDR3 is built from 17 residues. V was clipped by 0 bases and J by 4 bases; unmatched bases: 11. CDR3 sequence: CASSLEPSSGVIYEQYF. CDR3 sequence (DNA): TGCGCCAGCAGCTTGGAACCTTCTAGCGGGGTGATTTACGAGCAGTACTTC.

The chain carries TRBV9 and TRBJ2-1; 11 bases are shared with TRBD2. With V trimmed by 2 bases and J by 4 bases, 2 bases remained unmatched. Per the germline V gene, CDR1 is SGDLS and CDR2 is YYNGEE. This CDR3 region has 15 residues. The CDR3 loop is CASSVGTSGYNEQFF. CDR3 nucleotide sequence: TGTGCCAGCAGCGTTGGGACTAGCGGATACAATGAGCAGTTCTTC.

As DNA, the CDR3 is TGTGCCAGCTCTTCTGGAAACACCATATATTTT. This translates into CASSSGNTIYF. This chain connects TRBV25-1 to TRBJ1-3; no reliable D call. The V gene lost 8 bases and the J gene lost 1 base, with 3 bases spanning the gap. Per the germline V gene, CDR1 is MGHDK and CDR2 is SYGVNS. The CDR3 contains 11 residues.

The chain uses TRBV6-6 and TRBJ2-2; 11 bases are a match to TRBD2. Germline CDR1 MNHNY, CDR2 SVGAGI (reference sequence). With V trimmed by 5 bases and J by 6 bases, 11 bases remained unmatched. The CDR3 runs 17 residues. CDR3 region: CASSPPLSSGRAGELFF. CDR3 sequence (DNA): TGTGCCAGCAGTCCCCCCTTGAGTAGCGGGAGGGCCGGGGAGCTGTTTTTT.

This sequence joins TRBV7-2 and TRBJ2-1, with 10 bases that match TRBD2. Germline values: CDR1 SGHTA, CDR2 FQGNSA. The V and J ends lost 1 base and 9 bases, in that order; junction bases with no gene match: 9. CDR3 length equals 16 residues. CDR3 DNA sequence: TGTGCCAGCAGCTTAGTTCCAGCGGGGGGGCAAGGTGAGCAGTTCTTC. Translation gives CASSLVPAGGQGEQFF.

The chain has TRBV28 and TRBJ1-1; TRBD1 matches 11 bases. Trimming took 5 bases from V and 3 from J; bases not matched to a gene: 8. Germline loops: CDR1 MDHEN, CDR2 SYDVKM. This CDR3 has 16 residues. The CDR3 sequence: CASSTTGQGVYTEAFF. The CDR3 DNA reads TGTGCCAGCAGTACGACGGGACAGGGGGTTTACACTGAAGCTTTCTTT. The complete variable domain, with remaining parts taken from reference TRBV28 and TRBJ1-1, reads DVKVTQSSRYLVKRTGEKVFLECVQDMDHENMFWYRQDPGLGLRLIYFSYDVKMKEKGDIPEGYSVSREKKERFSLILESASTNQTSMYLCASSTTGQGVYTEAFFGQGTRLTVV.

The chain combines TRBV2 with TRBJ2-5; TRBD1 agrees at 7 bases. The length of the CDR3 is 15 residues. The germline gives CDR1 SNHLY, CDR2 FYNNEI. J gave up 5 bases and V 10 bases, and 16 bases lay outside the gene matches. CDR3 amino acids: CATLGRDSSSETQYF. The CDR3 DNA reads as TGTGCCACCTTGGGCCGGGACAGTAGCTCGGAGACCCAGTACTTC.

This chain uses TRBV3-1 (or the pseudogene TRBV3-2) with TRBJ1-6, with D unresolved. In germline, CDR1 is LGHDT, CDR2 YNNKEL (reference sequence). The CDR3 length is 16 residues. With 4 bases removed from V and 0 bases from J, the gap between germline ends came to 10 bases. In DNA, the CDR3 is TGTGCCAGCAGCCGAGGAGGGAGCTCCTATAATTCACCCCTCCACTTT. Encoded protein: CASSRGGSSYNSPLHF.

The chain couples TRBV28 to TRBJ1-6; no firm D call. Trimming took off 8 bases at V and 0 bases at J, with 17 bases between the two ends. Germline CDR1 is MDHEN and CDR2 is SYDVKM. CDR3 size: 17 residues. The CDR3 spells CASSPKNRNSYNSPLHF. The CDR3 nucleotides are TGTGCCAGCTCTCCGAAGAACCGAAACTCCTATAATTCACCCCTCCACTTT.

The chain recombines TRBV7-9 with TRBJ2-2; no definite D call. Trimming stripped 1 base from V and 4 bases from J, with 4 bases between. The CDR3 spans 13 residues. CDR1 SEHNR and CDR2 FQNEAQ come from the germline V gene (reference sequence). In nucleotides, the CDR3 is TGTGCCAGCAGCTTAGACTCCACCGGGGAGCTGTTTTTT. Protein: CASSLDSTGELFF.

This chain uses TRBV10-3 with TRBJ2-7, with D possibly matching TRBD2 (5 bases). Germline CDR1 is ENHRY and CDR2 is SYGVKD. Trimming removed 7 bases from V and 2 bases from J, with 21 bases in between. The CDR3 totals 16 residues. The CDR3 is CAITRAEAVGPYEQYF. The CDR3 nucleotides are TGTGCCATCACGAGAGCTGAAGCGGTTGGTCCCTACGAGCAGTACTTC.

The chain has TRBV3-1 (or the pseudogene TRBV3-2) and TRBJ1-3, with D possibly matching TRBD1 (5 bases). In germline, CDR1 is LGHDT, CDR2 YNNKEL (reference sequence). V dropped 4 bases and J dropped 5 bases, with 15 bases sitting between them. This CDR3 is 15 amino acids long. The CDR3 spells CASSPGDARRNTIYF. The DNA for the CDR3 is TGTGCCAGCAGCCCGGGGGACGCCAGGAGAAACACCATATATTTT.

This rearrangement joins TRBV7-8 to TRBJ2-6; unclear D gene. V gave up 5 bases and J gave up 2 bases, with 10 bases separating them. Germline V gene sequence: CDR1 SGHVS, CDR2 FQNEAQ. The CDR3 runs 15 residues. The CDR3 DNA reads TGTGCCAGCAGCCTTACCCTCACTGGGGCCAACGTCCTGACTTTC. Residues: CASSLTLTGANVLTF.

The J gene is TRBJ1-6, the V gene TRBV4-3, with D possibly TRBD1 on 5 matching bases. Looked up from germline, CDR1 is LGHNA and CDR2 is YSLEER. The ends were cut back, 0 bases at V and 4 bases at J, with 7 bases in the middle. This CDR3 is 15 amino acids long. The CDR3 nucleotides are TGCGCCAGCAGCCAAGAGACAGTGTATAATTCACCCCTCCACTTT. Translating gives CASSQETVYNSPLHF.